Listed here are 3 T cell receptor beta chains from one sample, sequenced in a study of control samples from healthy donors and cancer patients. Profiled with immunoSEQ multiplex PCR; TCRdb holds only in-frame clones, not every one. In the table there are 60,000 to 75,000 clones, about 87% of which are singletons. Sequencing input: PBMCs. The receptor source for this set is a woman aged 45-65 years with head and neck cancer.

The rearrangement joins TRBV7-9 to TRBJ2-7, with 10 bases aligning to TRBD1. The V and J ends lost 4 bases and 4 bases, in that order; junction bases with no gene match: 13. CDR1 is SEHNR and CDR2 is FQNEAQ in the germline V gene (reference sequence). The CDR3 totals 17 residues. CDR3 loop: CASSSPDRDRGFYEQYF. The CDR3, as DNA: TGTGCCAGCAGCTCCCCCGACCGGGACAGGGGATTTTACGAGCAGTACTTC.

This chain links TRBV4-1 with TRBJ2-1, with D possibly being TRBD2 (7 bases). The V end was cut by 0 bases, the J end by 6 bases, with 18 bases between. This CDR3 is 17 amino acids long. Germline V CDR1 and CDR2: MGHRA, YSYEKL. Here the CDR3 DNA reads TGCGCCAGCAGCCAAGATGGTGGGGGGGCCCAAGTCAATGAGCAGTTCTTC. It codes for CASSQDGGGAQVNEQFF.

The CDR3 region has the DNA TGTGCCAGCAGCGTATCCGGGACAGGGGGAACCGGGGAGCTGTTTTTT. As protein: CASSVSGTGGTGELFF. V and J are TRBV9 and TRBJ2-2; 11 bases are a match to TRBD1. Germline V CDR1 and CDR2: SGDLS, YYNGEE. Unmatched junction bases numbered 4, after V lost 1 base and J lost 5 bases. This CDR3 spans 16 amino acids.